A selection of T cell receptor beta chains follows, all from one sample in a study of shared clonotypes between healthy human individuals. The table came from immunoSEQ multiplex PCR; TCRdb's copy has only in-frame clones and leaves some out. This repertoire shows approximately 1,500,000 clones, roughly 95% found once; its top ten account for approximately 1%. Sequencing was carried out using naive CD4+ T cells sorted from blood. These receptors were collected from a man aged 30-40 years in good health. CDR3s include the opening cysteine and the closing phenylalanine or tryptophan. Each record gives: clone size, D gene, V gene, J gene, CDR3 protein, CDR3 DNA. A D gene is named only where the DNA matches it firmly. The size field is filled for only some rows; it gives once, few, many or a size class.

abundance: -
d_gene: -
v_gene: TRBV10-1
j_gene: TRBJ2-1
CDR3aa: CASSDYNTEEQFF
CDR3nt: TGCGCCAGCAGTGACTACAACACAGAGGAGCAGTTCTTC

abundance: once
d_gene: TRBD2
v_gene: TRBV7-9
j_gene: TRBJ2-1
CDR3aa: CARTELAGNGEQFF
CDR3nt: TGTGCCAGGACGGAACTAGCGGGAAACGGTGAGCAGTTCTTC

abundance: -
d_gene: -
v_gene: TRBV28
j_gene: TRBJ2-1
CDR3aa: CASNRRLSSYNEQFF
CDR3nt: TGTGCCAGCAACAGAAGACTAAGCTCCTACAATGAGCAGTTCTTC

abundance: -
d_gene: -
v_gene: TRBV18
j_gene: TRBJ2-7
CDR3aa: CASSQGSSYEQYF
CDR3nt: TGTGCCAGCTCACAGGGAAGCTCCTACGAGCAGTACTTC

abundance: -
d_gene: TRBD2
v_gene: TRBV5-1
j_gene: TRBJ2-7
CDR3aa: CASRLTSGSYEQYF
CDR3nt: TGCGCCAGCAGGCTGACTAGCGGGAGTTACGAGCAGTACTTC

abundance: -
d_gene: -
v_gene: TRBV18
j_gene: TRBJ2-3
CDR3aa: CASSPGSSTDTQYF
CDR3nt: TGTGCCAGCTCACCAGGGTCATCCACAGATACGCAGTATTTT

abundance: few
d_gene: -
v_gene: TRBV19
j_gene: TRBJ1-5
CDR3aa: CASTPRQVRQPQHF
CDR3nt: TGTGCCAGTACACCCAGACAAGTGAGACAGCCCCAGCATTTT

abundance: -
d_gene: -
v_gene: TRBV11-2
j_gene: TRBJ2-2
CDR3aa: CASTALSPGELFF
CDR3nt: TGTGCCAGCACCGCCCTTTCCCCCGGGGAGCTGTTTTTT

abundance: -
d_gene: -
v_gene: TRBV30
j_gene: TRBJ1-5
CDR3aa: CAWAVAGDQPQHF
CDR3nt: TGTGCCTGGGCAGTCGCGGGGGATCAGCCCCAGCATTTT

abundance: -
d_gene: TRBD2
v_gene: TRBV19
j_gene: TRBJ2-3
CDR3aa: CASSLRLAGASDTQYF
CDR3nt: TGTGCCAGTAGCTTAAGACTAGCGGGAGCGTCAGATACGCAGTATTTT

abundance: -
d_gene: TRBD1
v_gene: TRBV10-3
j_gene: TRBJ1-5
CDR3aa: CAISGDRGEGQPQHF
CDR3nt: TGTGCCATCAGCGGCGACAGGGGCGAGGGTCAGCCCCAGCATTTT